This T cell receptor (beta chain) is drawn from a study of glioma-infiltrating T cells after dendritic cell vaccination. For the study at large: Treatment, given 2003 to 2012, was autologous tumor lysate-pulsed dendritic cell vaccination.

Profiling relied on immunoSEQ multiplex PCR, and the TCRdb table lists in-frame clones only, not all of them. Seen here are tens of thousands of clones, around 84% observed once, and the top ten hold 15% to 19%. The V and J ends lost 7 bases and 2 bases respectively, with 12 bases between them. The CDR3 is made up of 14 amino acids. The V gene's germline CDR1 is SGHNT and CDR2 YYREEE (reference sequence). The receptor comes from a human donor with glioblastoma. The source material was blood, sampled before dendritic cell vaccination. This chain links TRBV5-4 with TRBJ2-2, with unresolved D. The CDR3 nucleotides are TGTGCCAGCGGCCGGCGGTTTAACACCGGGGAGCTGTTTTTT. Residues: CASGRRFNTGELFF.